This TCR beta chain was recorded in a study of T cell repertoires in cytomegalovirus infection. One entry per CDR3 protein results from TCRdb running MiXCR on the reads. The data show around 250,000 distinct CDR3 sequences, with around 15% seen just once and more than 45% held by the top ten. This clonotype was seen a handful of times. The CDR3 runs to 14 residues. Germline CDR1 reads SGHDT; CDR2 reads YYEEEE. The V gene lost 0 bases and the J gene lost 5 bases, with 11 bases spanning the gap. The receptor's source is a human donor in good health (CMV status not recorded). Some clones in this sample may be carry-over from other donors' samples. The sequenced sample was CD8+ T cells from PBMCs. The rearrangement uses TRBV5-6 and TRBJ1-1; no firm D call. The CDR3 spells CASSLVGSSTEAFF. In DNA, the CDR3 is TGTGCCAGCAGCTTGGTGGGGAGTAGTACTGAAGCTTTCTTT.